The rows below give T cell receptor beta chains drawn from one sample of a study of blood T cell repertoires in COVID-19. Profiled with immunoSEQ multiplex PCR; TCRdb holds only in-frame clones, not every one. The sample consists of around 42,000 clones, around four fifths of them appearing once. Sequenced: peripheral blood. All receptors come from a woman of 80 years or more with acute or convalescent COVID-19. Each CDR3 is given with its conserved first and last residue. Each record gives: CDR3 DNA, CDR3 protein, D gene, J gene, V gene, clone size. D genes are given only for firm matches. Size tells how often a clone was seen (once, few, many) or the class of an expanded clone, and some rows leave it out.

TGTGCCAGCAGCCTGTCCCGGGACAGGGTTCAGCCCCAGCATTTT CASSLSRDRVQPQHF TRBD1 TRBJ1-5 TRBV27 .
TGTGCCAGCAGTTCCATCGGACAGGGAGGTTTGGAAAAACTGTTTTTT CASSSIGQGGLEKLFF TRBD1 TRBJ1-4 TRBV6-6 .
TGTGCCAGCAGTGAAGGTAGCCTGGCTGGAGATACGCAGTATTTT CASSEGSLAGDTQYF . TRBJ2-3 TRBV2 .
TGTGCTAGTGGTTCCCCTCTAGCGGGGGCCGGAGGAGATACGCAGTATTTT CASGSPLAGAGGDTQYF TRBD2 TRBJ2-3 TRBV12-5 .
TGTGCCTGGAGTTTTAGCGGGAATACGCAGTATTTT CAWSFSGNTQYF TRBD2 TRBJ2-3 TRBV30 .
TGTGCCACTCGGGACACCCACGGAACTAATGAAAAACTGTTTTTT CATRDTHGTNEKLFF . TRBJ1-4 TRBV19 .
TGCGCCAGCAGCCAAGATGGAGACCCCAGACAAGAGACCCAGTACTTC CASSQDGDPRQETQYF . TRBJ2-5 TRBV4-3 .
TGTGCCAGTAGTAGGACTAGCGGGGGGTTCGAGACCCAGTACTTC CASSRTSGGFETQYF TRBD2 TRBJ2-5 TRBV19 many
TGTGCCAGCAGCGGGGTCGAGTGGGCGGGAAACCAGCCCCAGCATTTT CASSGVEWAGNQPQHF . TRBJ1-5 TRBV9 .
TGTGCCAGCAGTATCGACCGGGGATTTGGAAACACCATATATTTT CASSIDRGFGNTIYF . TRBJ1-3 TRBV27 few
TGTGCCAGCAGTGAAGGGGCACTTTATGGCTACACCTTC CASSEGALYGYTF . TRBJ1-2 TRBV6-1 .
TGTGCCACCGGGGTCGGGGGGATATCTAACTATGGCTACACCTTC CATGVGGISNYGYTF . TRBJ1-2 TRBV15 .
TGTGCCAGCAGCTTAAGGGGAGGGAGCTCGAGGTCTGAAGCTTTCTTT CASSLRGGSSRSEAFF . TRBJ1-1 TRBV7-9 .
TGTGCCAGCAGCCAGTACCAGGGGCGCGAGGAGAGTTCACCCCTCCACTTT CASSQYQGREESSPLHF . TRBJ1-6 TRBV4-2 .
TGTGCCAGCAGTGAATCGTACGGGACAGTTTATGGCTACACCTTC CASSESYGTVYGYTF TRBD1 TRBJ1-2 TRBV6-1 .
TGTGCCAGCAGTCGACAGGTTTATAATTCACCCCTCCACTTT CASSRQVYNSPLHF . TRBJ1-6 TRBV6-5 .
TGTGCCAGCAGCTTGGTGAGGGAAGACGAGCAGTACTTC CASSLVREDEQYF . TRBJ2-7 TRBV5-4 .
TGTGCCAGCAGTGAAGCGCCGGGTAGCTACAATGAGCAGTTCTTC CASSEAPGSYNEQFF . TRBJ2-1 TRBV2 .
TGTGCCAGCAGCTTGCAACAGCTCAGTAGCACCATATATTTT CASSLQQLSSTIYF . TRBJ1-3 TRBV5-6 few
TGTGCCACCCTGTACCCGGCGAGGGGGTCTGAGCAGTTCTTC CATLYPARGSEQFF . TRBJ2-1 TRBV28 .
TGTGCCAGCTCGCCCCAGGGTCTGACCGACTATGGCTACACCTTC CASSPQGLTDYGYTF . TRBJ1-2 TRBV11-3 .
TGCAGTGCTAGCGGGGAGTACGAGCAGTACTTC CSASGEYEQYF . TRBJ2-7 TRBV20-1 many
TGTGCCACCCAGCGGGGGAAAGGGCCCCCTCTAGGAAAACTGTTTTTT CATQRGKGPPLGKLFF . TRBJ1-4 TRBV15 .
TGTGCCAGCAGCTTGTTGGGACAGATGAACACTGAAGCTTTCTTT CASSLLGQMNTEAFF TRBD1 TRBJ1-1 TRBV5-4 .
TGTGCCAGCAGTGTGGCAGGGCACGGCTACACCTTC CASSVAGHGYTF . TRBJ1-2 TRBV2 .
TGTGCCAGCAGCTTAGTGGGAGCTGGAAACACCATATATTTT CASSLVGAGNTIYF . TRBJ1-3 TRBV7-2 .
TGTGCCACCTTACAGGGCCCGAACACTGAAGCTTTCTTT CATLQGPNTEAFF . TRBJ1-1 TRBV7-2 .
TGCGCCAGCAGCTCGTCTAGCGGGGGGAACACCGGGGAGCTGTTTTTT CASSSSSGGNTGELFF TRBD2 TRBJ2-2 TRBV5-1 .
TGTGCCAGCAGGAACGACAGGGAAGATACGCAGTATTTT CASRNDREDTQYF TRBD1 TRBJ2-3 TRBV2 .
TGTGCCAGCAGTTCCCGCGGGGGGGGTTCCTACGAGCAGTACTTC CASSSRGGGSYEQYF TRBD2 TRBJ2-7 TRBV6-2/TRBV6-3 .
TGTGCCAGCAGTAACCGGGACAGTTCCTACGAGCAGTACTTC CASSNRDSSYEQYF TRBD1 TRBJ2-7 TRBV6-5 .
TGTGCCAGCAGCTTAGCGGGGACAGCTAATCAGCCCCAGCATTTT CASSLAGTANQPQHF TRBD1 TRBJ1-5 TRBV7-2 .
TGTGCCAGCACTCAAATGGGCAGGCCTGGAAACACCATATATTTT CASTQMGRPGNTIYF . TRBJ1-3 TRBV7-9 .
TGTGCCATCAGTGAGTGGACTAGCGGGGGGTACAATGAGCAGTTCTTC CAISEWTSGGYNEQFF TRBD2 TRBJ2-1 TRBV10-3 once
TGTGCCATCAGTGAGAGGGGGATAGCCTATGGCTACACCTTC CAISERGIAYGYTF . TRBJ1-2 TRBV10-3 .
TGTGCCAGCCTCAGGACTAGCGGGAACACCGGGGAGCTGTTTTTT CASLRTSGNTGELFF TRBD2 TRBJ2-2 TRBV19 .
TGTGCCAGCAGTTTCGCGGGGAAAGGCTACACCTTC CASSFAGKGYTF . TRBJ1-2 TRBV12-3/TRBV12-4 once
TGTGCCAGCAGTACAGGGTACGAGGACTACACCTTC CASSTGYEDYTF . TRBJ1-2 TRBV2 once
TGTGCCTGGAGCCAGGGTTTCGGGAATCAGCCCCAGCATTTT CAWSQGFGNQPQHF . TRBJ1-5 TRBV30 .
TGTGCCAGCAGCCCGGGACAGGTATACAATGAGCAGTTCTTC CASSPGQVYNEQFF TRBD1 TRBJ2-1 TRBV7-2 .
TGTGCCAGCAGCCCCGGGGGGGGGAACTATGGCTACACCTTC CASSPGGGNYGYTF . TRBJ1-2 TRBV27 .
TGTGCCAGCAGCCCGCAGGGGACAGGCCCTCAGGGGTATGGCTACACCTTC CASSPQGTGPQGYGYTF TRBD1 TRBJ1-2 TRBV9 .
TGTGCCAGCAGCTTGGTCCGAGCTGAAGCTTTCTTT CASSLVRAEAFF . TRBJ1-1 TRBV5-8 .
TGTGCCAGCAGCTTAGGCAGGGCGAGCAATCAGCCCCAGCATTTT CASSLGRASNQPQHF . TRBJ1-5 TRBV13 .
TGTGCCAGCAGCTTATCGGAGGCAGGGGGGTCTGTCTACACCTTC CASSLSEAGGSVYTF TRBD1 TRBJ1-2 TRBV7-2 .
TGCGCCAGCAGCCCGATCTTCCTTAGCGGGTACACAGATACGCAGTATTTT CASSPIFLSGYTDTQYF TRBD2 TRBJ2-3 TRBV4-1 .
TGTGCCAGCAGCTCGTGGGGGGAGGGGGCCCAGCATTTT CASSSWGEGAQHF . TRBJ1-5 TRBV5-8 .
TGTGCCAGCAGCTCCTCTAGCGGGGTCCAAGAGACCCAGTACTTC CASSSSSGVQETQYF TRBD2 TRBJ2-5 TRBV6-6 .
TGTGCCAGCAGCGTAGTTGACAGACTAGTGAACACTGAAGCTTTCTTT CASSVVDRLVNTEAFF . TRBJ1-1 TRBV9 .
TGTGCCAGCATCGAAGGGGGGTCGGGAGGCGAGACCCAGTACTTC CASIEGGSGGETQYF . TRBJ2-5 TRBV2 .
TGTGCCATCAGTGAGAAAGGGGGCCAGAACACCGGGGAGCTGTTTTTT CAISEKGGQNTGELFF TRBD1 TRBJ2-2 TRBV10-3 .
TGTGCCTGGAGTGCCGACAGGGATAGCAATCAGCCCCAGCATTTT CAWSADRDSNQPQHF TRBD1 TRBJ1-5 TRBV30 .
TGTGCCCCTAAAGAGAGGGTGGGCTACGAGCAGTACTTC CAPKERVGYEQYF . TRBJ2-7 TRBV24-1 .
TGTGCCAGCACCCAAGGGACTAGCGGCGGAGATACGCAGTATTTT CASTQGTSGGDTQYF TRBD2 TRBJ2-3 TRBV6-5 .